The T cell receptor (beta chain) described here comes from a study of beta chain features in type 1 diabetes. Study outcomes and limitations: In all four CD4+ subsets, TCRB CDR3 length was significantly, moderately reduced in type 1 diabetes.

TCRB transcripts that were expressed got sequenced, as all of the isolated RNA had been reverse transcribed. Only in-frame clones appear in the TCRdb table, and some are missing; sequencing was by immunoSEQ multiplex PCR. The sample carries approximately 730,000 clones, roughly 13% recorded once. A few counts support this clone. Its antigen is currently unknown. CDR1 and CDR2 from the germline V gene are GTSNPN and SVGIG (reference sequence). This CDR3 has 12 amino acids. Trimming pared 8 bases from V and 0 bases from J, leaving 11 bases between. The rearrangement uses TRBV30 and TRBJ2-7, with D hard to call. The sequencing input was naive CD4+ T cells from blood. The TCR was taken from a man aged 18 to 30 with type 1 diabetes. CDR3 DNA: TGTGCCGCCGGGCGGAGCTCCTACGAGCAGTACTTC. Its translation: CAAGRSSYEQYF.